This T cell receptor (beta chain) was identified during a study of tumor-infiltrating lymphocytes in primary liver carcinoma. The investigators made TCR beta cDNA from approximately 0.5 ug total RNA, using a constant-region primer. Three-round nested multiplex PCR performed with slightly modified ARM-PCR produced the TCR beta libraries. The first two PCR rounds used TRBV1-TRBV30 primers with a Cbeta primer, approximately 10 cycles each. TCRdb reanalysed the multiplex PCR reads using MiXCR and keeps one entry per CDR3 protein. In the table there are 100,000 or so distinct CDR3 sequences, approximately 82% of which are singletons. Per germline, CDR1 SGHNT and CDR2 YYREEE (reference sequence). The CDR3 runs to 14 residues. V shed 2 bases and J 5 bases; nucleotides not matched to a gene: 6. This clonotype was counted many times. Its specificity is not known. Both RNA and DNA were isolated together from around 20-30 mg of bulk tissue that had not been sorted. Per tumor, sampling covered five separate regions.

Whole-study results and caveats: Blood's top-250-clone fraction was significantly lower than that of tumors (p = 0.039).

This chain links TRBV5-4 with TRBJ2-5; 7 bases map to TRBD2. This receptor was obtained from a middle-aged man with primary liver carcinoma and hepatitis B virus infection. The sequenced sample consisted of liver tumor tissue from sampling region 3. Regarding subset: tumor region T3, left-lateral pole. The CDR3 bases are TGTGCCAGCAGCTTAGCGGGGTCCGGGGAGACCCAGTACTTC. It encodes CASSLAGSGETQYF.